Listed below are T cell receptor beta chains from one sample, sequenced in a study of blood T cell repertoires in COVID-19. Data came from immunoSEQ multiplex PCR; TCRdb stores just in-frame clones and leaves some out. The table has about 170,000 clones, about 85% seen once. Sequenced input: peripheral blood. The receptors originated from a man aged 60-69 years who had recovered from COVID-19. Both conserved end residues are trimmed from each CDR3.

V,J,CDR3
TRBV19,TRBJ1-4,ATAGQGREKLF
TRBV5-4,TRBJ2-3,ASSSPGGDTQY
TRBV4-1,TRBJ2-6,ASSQGGTNRGANVLT
TRBV6-1,TRBJ1-2,ASSDRGWSYGYT
TRBV5-1,TRBJ2-1,ASSLFDRDNEQF
TRBV7-2,TRBJ2-2,ASSATGPFAGELF
TRBV5-6,TRBJ1-2,ASSSISGTGGDGYT
TRBV13,TRBJ1-1,ASSEYRNTEAF
TRBV19,TRBJ2-1,ASSPTGSDYNEQF
TRBV27,TRBJ2-6,ASSLWAPGANVLT
TRBV24-1,TRBJ2-5,ATSDRGREY
TRBV19,TRBJ2-3,ASSMKLAGGEAQY
TRBV5-5,TRBJ1-2,ASSLEPGAYGYT
TRBV7-2,TRBJ2-7,ASNRGGSYEQY
TRBV7-6,TRBJ2-1,ASSPKRGPYNEQF
TRBV2,TRBJ2-7,ASSERGVDTYEQY